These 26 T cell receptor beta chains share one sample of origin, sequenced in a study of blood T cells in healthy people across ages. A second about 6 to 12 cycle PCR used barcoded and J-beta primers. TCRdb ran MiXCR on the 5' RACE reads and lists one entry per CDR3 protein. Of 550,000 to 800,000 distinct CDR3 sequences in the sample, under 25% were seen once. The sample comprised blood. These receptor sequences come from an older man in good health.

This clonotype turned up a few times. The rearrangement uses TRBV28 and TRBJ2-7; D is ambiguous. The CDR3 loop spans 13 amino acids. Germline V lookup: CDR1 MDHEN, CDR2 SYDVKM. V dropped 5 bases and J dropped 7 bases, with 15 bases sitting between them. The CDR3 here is CASSNIGALEQYF. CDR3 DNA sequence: TGTGCCAGCAGTAACATCGGAGCTCTGGAGCAGTACTTC. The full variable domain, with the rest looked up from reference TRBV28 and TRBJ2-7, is DVKVTQSSRYLVKRTGEKVFLECVQDMDHENMFWYRQDPGLGLRLIYFSYDVKMKEKGDIPEGYSVSREKKERFSLILESASTNQTSMYLCASSNIGALEQYFGPGTRLTVT.

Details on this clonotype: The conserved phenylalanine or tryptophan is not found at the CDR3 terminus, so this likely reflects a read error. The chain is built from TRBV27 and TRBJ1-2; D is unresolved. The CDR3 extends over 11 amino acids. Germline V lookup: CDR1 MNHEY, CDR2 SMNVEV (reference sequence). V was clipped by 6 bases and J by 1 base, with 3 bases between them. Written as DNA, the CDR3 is TGTGCCAGCAGAAGTAACTATGGCTACACCTCC. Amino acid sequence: CASRSNYGYTS.

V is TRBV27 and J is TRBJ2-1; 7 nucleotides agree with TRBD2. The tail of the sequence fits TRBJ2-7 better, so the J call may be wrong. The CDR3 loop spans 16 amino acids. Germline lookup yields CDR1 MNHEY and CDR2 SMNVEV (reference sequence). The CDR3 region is CASSLELVGGLSEQYF. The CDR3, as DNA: TGTGCCAGCAGTTTGGAACTAGTGGGAGGGCTTAGCGAGCAGTACTTC.

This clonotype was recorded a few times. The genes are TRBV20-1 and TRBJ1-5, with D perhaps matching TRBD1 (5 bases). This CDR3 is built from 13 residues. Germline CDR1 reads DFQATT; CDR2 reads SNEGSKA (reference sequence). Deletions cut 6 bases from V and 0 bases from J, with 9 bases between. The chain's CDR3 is CSARGPSNQPQHF. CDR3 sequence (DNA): TGCAGTGCCCGGGGCCCTAGCAATCAGCCCCAGCATTTT.

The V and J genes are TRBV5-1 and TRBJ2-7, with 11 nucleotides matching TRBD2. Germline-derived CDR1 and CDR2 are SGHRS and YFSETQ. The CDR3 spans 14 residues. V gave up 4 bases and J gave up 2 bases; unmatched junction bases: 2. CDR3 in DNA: TGCGCCAGCAGCACTAGCGGGGGCCCCTACGAGCAGTACTTC. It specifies CASSTSGGPYEQYF.

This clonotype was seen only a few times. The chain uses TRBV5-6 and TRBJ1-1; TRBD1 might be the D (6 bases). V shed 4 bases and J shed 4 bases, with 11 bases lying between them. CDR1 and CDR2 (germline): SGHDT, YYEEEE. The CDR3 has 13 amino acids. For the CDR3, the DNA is TGTGCCAGCAGCACCCAGGGGTTCACTGAAGCTTTCTTT. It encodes CASSTQGFTEAFF.

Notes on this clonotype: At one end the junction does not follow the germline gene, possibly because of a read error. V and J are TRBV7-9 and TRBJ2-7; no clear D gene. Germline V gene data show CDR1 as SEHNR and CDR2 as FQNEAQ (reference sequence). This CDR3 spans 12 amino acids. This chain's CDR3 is CAGSLSSYEQYF. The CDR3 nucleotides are TGTGCCGGCAGCTTGAGCTCCTACGAGCAGTACTTC. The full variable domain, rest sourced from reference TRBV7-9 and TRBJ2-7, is DTGVSQNPRHKITKRGQNVTFRCDPISEHNRLYWYRQTLGQGPEFLTYFQNEAQLEKSRLLSDRFSAERPKGSFSTLEIQRTEQGDSAMYLCAGSLSSYEQYFGPGTRLTVT.

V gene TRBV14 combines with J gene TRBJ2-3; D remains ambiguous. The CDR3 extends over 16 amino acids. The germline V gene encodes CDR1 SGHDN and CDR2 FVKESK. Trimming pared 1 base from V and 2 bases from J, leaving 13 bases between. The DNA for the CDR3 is TGTGCCAGCAGCCAAGTCCCTAGTTGGAACACAGATACGCAGTATTTT. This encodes CASSQVPSWNTDTQYF.

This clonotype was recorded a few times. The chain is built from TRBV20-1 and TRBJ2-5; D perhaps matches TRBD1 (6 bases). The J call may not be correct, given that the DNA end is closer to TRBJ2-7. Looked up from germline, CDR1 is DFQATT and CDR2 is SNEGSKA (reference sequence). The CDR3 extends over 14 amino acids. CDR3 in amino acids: CSARNRAGVYEQYF. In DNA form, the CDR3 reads TGCAGTGCTAGGAATAGGGCAGGGGTTTACGAGCAGTACTTC.

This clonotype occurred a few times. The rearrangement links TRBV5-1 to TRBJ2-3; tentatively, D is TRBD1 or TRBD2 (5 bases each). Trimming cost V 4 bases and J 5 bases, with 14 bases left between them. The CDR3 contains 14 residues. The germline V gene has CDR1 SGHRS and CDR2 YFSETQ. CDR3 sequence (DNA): TGCGCCAGCAGCCTCGGCGGTGGGGGAGATACGCAGTATTTT. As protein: CASSLGGGGDTQYF.

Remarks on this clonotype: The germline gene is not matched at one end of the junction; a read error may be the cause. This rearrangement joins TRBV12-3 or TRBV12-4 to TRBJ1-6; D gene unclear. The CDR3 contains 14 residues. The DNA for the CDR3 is TGTGCCAGCAGCCTGGGCTCCAATAATTCACCCCTCCACTTT. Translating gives CASSLGSNNSPLHF.

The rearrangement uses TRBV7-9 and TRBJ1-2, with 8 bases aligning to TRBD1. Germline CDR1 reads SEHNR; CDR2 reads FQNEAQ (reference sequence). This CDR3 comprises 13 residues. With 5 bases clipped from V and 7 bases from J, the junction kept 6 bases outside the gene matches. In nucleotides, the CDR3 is TGTGCCAGCAGCGACTCGGACAGGGTTGGCTACACCTTC. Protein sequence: CASSDSDRVGYTF. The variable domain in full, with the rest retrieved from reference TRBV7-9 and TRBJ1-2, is DTGVSQNPRHKITKRGQNVTFRCDPISEHNRLYWYRQTLGQGPEFLTYFQNEAQLEKSRLLSDRFSAERPKGSFSTLEIQRTEQGDSAMYLCASSDSDRVGYTFGSGTRLTVV.

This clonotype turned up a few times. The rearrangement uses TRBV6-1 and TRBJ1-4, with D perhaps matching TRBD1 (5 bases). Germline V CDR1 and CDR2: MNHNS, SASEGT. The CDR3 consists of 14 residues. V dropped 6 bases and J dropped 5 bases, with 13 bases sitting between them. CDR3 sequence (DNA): TGTGCCAGCAGCACCGGGACCGTCAATGAAAAACTGTTTTTT. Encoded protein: CASSTGTVNEKLFF.

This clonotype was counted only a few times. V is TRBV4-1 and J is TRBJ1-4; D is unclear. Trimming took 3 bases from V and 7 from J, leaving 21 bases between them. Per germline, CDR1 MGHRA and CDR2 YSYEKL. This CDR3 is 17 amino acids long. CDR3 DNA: TGCGCCAGCAGCCACTTTGCGACTGTGCTAGAAAGTGAAAAACTGTTTTTT. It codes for CASSHFATVLESEKLFF.

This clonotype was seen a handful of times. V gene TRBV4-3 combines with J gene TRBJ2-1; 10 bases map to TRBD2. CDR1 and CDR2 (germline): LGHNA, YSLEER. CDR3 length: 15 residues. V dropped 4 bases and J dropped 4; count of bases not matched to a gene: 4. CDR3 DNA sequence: TGCGCCAGCAGCCGTTCTAGCGGGGGTTACAATGAGCAGTTCTTC. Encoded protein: CASSRSSGGYNEQFF.

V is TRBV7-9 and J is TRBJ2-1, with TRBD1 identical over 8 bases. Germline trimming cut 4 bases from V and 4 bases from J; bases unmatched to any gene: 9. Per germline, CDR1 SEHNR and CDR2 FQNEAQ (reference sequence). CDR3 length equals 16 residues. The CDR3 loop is CASSSEGRGPYNEQFF. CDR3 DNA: TGTGCCAGCAGCTCCGAGGGCAGGGGGCCATACAATGAGCAGTTCTTC. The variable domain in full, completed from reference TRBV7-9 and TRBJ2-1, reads DTGVSQNPRHKITKRGQNVTFRCDPISEHNRLYWYRQTLGQGPEFLTYFQNEAQLEKSRLLSDRFSAERPKGSFSTLEIQRTEQGDSAMYLCASSSEGRGPYNEQFFGPGTRLTVL.

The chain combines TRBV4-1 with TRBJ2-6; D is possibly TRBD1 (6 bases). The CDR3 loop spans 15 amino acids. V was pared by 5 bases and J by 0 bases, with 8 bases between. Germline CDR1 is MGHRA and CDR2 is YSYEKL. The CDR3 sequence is CASSRGNSGANVLTF. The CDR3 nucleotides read TGCGCCAGCAGCAGGGGGAACTCTGGGGCCAACGTCCTGACTTTC.

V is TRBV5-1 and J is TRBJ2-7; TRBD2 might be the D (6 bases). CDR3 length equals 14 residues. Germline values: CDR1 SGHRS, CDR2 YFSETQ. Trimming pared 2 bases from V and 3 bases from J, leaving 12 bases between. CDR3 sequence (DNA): TGCGCCAGCAGCTTCGAGGCGGGAAACTACGAGCAGTACTTC. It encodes CASSFEAGNYEQYF.

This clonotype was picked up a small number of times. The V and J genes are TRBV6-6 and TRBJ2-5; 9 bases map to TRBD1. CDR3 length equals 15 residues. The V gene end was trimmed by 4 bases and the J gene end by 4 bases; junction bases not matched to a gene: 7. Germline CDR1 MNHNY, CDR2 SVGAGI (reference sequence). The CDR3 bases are TGTGCCAGCAGTTTTTCGGGACAGGGAGGAGAGACCCAGTACTTC. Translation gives CASSFSGQGGETQYF.

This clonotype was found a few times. The CDR3 here is CASSQFPTLLDTEAFF. As DNA, the CDR3 is TGCGCCAGCAGCCAATTCCCTACCCTTTTGGACACTGAAGCTTTCTTT. The rearrangement joins TRBV4-1 to TRBJ1-1; D is undetermined. Germline V gene data show CDR1 as MGHRA and CDR2 as YSYEKL. The CDR3 is made up of 16 amino acids. Trimming removed 2 bases from V and 3 bases from J, with 16 bases in between.

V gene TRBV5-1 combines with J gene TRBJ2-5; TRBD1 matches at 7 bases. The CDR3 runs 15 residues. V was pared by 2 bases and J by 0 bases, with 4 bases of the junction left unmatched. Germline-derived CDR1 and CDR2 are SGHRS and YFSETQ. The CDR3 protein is CASSFSTGYQETQYF. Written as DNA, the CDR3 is TGCGCCAGCAGCTTCTCGACAGGGTACCAAGAGACCCAGTACTTC.

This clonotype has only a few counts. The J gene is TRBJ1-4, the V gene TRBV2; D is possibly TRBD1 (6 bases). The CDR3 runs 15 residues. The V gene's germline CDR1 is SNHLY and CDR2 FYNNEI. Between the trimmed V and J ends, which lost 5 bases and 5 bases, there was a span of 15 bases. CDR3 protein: CASSPQGTGNEKLFF. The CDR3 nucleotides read TGTGCCAGCAGTCCACAGGGAACAGGCAATGAAAAACTGTTTTTT.

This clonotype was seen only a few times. The DNA of the CDR3 is TGCAGTGCTCGGACTACGACTAGCGGGGGGAAGAATGAGCAGTTCTTC. Protein product: CSARTTTSGGKNEQFF. V usage is TRBV20-1 and J usage is TRBJ2-5, with 13 bases that match TRBD2. The end of the DNA fits TRBJ2-1 better, so the J call may be wrong. Germline V gene sequence: CDR1 DFQATT, CDR2 SNEGSKA (reference sequence). The CDR3 has 16 residues.

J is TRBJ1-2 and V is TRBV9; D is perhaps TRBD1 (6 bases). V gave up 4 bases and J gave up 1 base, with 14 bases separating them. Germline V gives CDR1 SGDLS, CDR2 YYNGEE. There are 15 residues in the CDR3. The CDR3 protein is CASSPGTLNNYGYTF. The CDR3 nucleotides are TGTGCCAGCAGCCCCGGGACACTCAATAACTATGGCTACACCTTC.

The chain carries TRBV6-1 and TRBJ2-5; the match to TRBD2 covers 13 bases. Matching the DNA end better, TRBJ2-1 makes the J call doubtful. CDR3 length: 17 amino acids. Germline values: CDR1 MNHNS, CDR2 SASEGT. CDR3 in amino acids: CAIPRTSGSVLGNEQFF. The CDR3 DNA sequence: TGTGCCATCCCGCGGACTAGCGGGAGCGTGTTGGGTAATGAGCAGTTCTTC.

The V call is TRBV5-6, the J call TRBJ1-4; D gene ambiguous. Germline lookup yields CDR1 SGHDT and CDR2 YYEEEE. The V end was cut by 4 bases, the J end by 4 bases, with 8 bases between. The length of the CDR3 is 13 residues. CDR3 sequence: CASSPRINEKLFF. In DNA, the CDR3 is TGTGCCAGCAGCCCACGGATTAATGAAAAACTGTTTTTT.